The 11 T cell receptor beta chains below were found in one sample sequenced in a study of blood T cell repertoires in COVID-19. The protocol was immunoSEQ multiplex PCR, while the TCRdb copy is restricted to in-frame clones and leaves out a portion. The sample has 180,000 or so clones, approximately 80% seen once. The sequenced sample consisted of peripheral blood. The source of these receptors is a woman between 65 and 79 years old with COVID-19, enrolled during active disease.

The chain has TRBV14 and TRBJ1-4; D is perhaps TRBD1 (5 bases). Trimming took off 4 bases at V and 8 bases at J, with 17 bases between the two ends. Germline-derived CDR1 and CDR2 are SGHDN and FVKESK. CDR3 length: 15 amino acids. CDR3 bases: TGTGCCAGCAGCCCGTTGACAGTCCTCGGAGAAAAACTGTTTTTT. Protein: CASSPLTVLGEKLFF.

The chain is built from TRBV18 and TRBJ2-3; perhaps TRBD1 as D (5 bases). CDR3 length: 12 amino acids. Germline-derived CDR1 and CDR2 are KGHSH and LQKENI. V dropped 2 bases and J dropped 6 bases, with 6 bases sitting between them. CDR3 DNA: TGTGCCAGCTCACCAAAGGGGGATACGCAGTATTTT. This codes for CASSPKGDTQYF.

The chain is built from TRBV5-1 and TRBJ1-2; unclear D gene. CDR3 length: 13 amino acids. Trimming pared 0 bases from V and 5 bases from J, leaving 8 bases between. The germline CDR1 and CDR2 sequences are SGHRS and YFSETQ. In nucleotides, the CDR3 is TGCGCCAGCAGCTTGGGAGCGGTATATGGCTACACCTTC. This encodes CASSLGAVYGYTF.

The rearrangement uses TRBV4-1 and TRBJ1-1; D unclear. The CDR3 runs 15 residues. The V gene's germline CDR1 is MGHRA and CDR2 YSYEKL. Trimming cost V 1 base and J 1 base, with 10 bases left between them. Written as DNA, the CDR3 is TGCGCCAGCAGCCAAGGGTGGATAGCGAACACTGAAGCTTTCTTT. The encoded protein is CASSQGWIANTEAFF.

CDR3 amino acids: CASRGHILDTQYF. CDR3 DNA: TGTGCCAGCCGAGGGCATATTTTAGATACGCAGTATTTT. V gene TRBV2 combines with J gene TRBJ2-3; possibly TRBD2 for D (5 bases). V lost 8 bases to trimming and J lost 5 bases, with 14 bases between them. The CDR3 extends over 13 amino acids. The V gene's germline CDR1 is SNHLY and CDR2 FYNNEI. Full variable domain (rest looked up from reference TRBV2 and TRBJ2-3): EPEVTQTPSHQVTQMGQEVILRCVPISNHLYFYWYRQILGQKVEFLVSFYNNEISEKSEIFDDQFSVERPDGSNFTLKIRSTKLEDSAMYFCASRGHILDTQYFGPGTRLTVL.

This chain connects TRBV6-2 or TRBV6-3 to TRBJ1-5; D is unresolved. This CDR3 has 13 residues. From germline, CDR1 is MNHEY and CDR2 SVGEGT. Deletions cut 2 bases from V and 0 bases from J, with 2 bases between. The CDR3 region is CASSYRSNQPQHF. CDR3 coding DNA: TGTGCCAGCAGTTACCGTAGCAATCAGCCCCAGCATTTT.

The chain links TRBV6-5 to TRBJ1-5; D remains ambiguous. The CDR3 sequence is 14 residues long. The germline V and J ends were trimmed by 6 bases and 7 bases, with 16 bases remaining between them. Germline CDR1 and CDR2: MNHEY and SVGAGI. CDR3 in amino acids: CASSEPGREQPQHF. The CDR3 nucleotides are TGTGCCAGCAGCGAGCCCGGTCGGGAACAGCCCCAGCATTTT.

The chain combines TRBV2 with TRBJ2-5, with D possibly being TRBD1 (6 bases). Germline CDR1 and CDR2: SNHLY and FYNNEI. The V end lost 6 bases, the J end lost 0 bases, and 11 bases lay between the germline ends. This CDR3 contains 14 residues. CDR3 amino acids: CASSPRTDQETQYF. The CDR3 DNA is TGTGCCAGCAGCCCCCGGACAGACCAAGAGACCCAGTACTTC.

This rearrangement joins TRBV28 to TRBJ2-7; 10 positions agree with TRBD2. V was clipped by 6 bases and J by 6 bases; unmatched bases: 8. The V gene's germline CDR1 is MDHEN and CDR2 SYDVKM. There are 14 residues in the CDR3. CDR3 sequence: CASSPGTSVSEQYF. CDR3 DNA: TGTGCCAGCAGCCCCGGGACTAGCGTTAGCGAGCAGTACTTC.

The rearrangement joins TRBV5-4 to TRBJ2-7, with TRBD2 identical over 8 bases. The length of the CDR3 is 12 residues. Germline CDR1 reads SGHNT; CDR2 reads YYREEE (reference sequence). Trimming took 3 bases from V and 7 from J; bases not matched to a gene: 3. In DNA form, the CDR3 reads TGTGCCAGCAGCTACGGGAGGGGAGAGCAGTACGTC. It translates to CASSYGRGEQYV.

This sequence joins TRBV30 and TRBJ1-2, with D perhaps TRBD1 (5 bases). The CDR3 totals 14 residues. Trimming left V 2 bases short and J 8 bases short, with 18 bases between. CDR1 GTSNPN and CDR2 SVGIG come from the germline V gene (reference sequence). As DNA, the CDR3 is TGTGCCTGGAGTTGGAGTCAGGGTTATTTCGGCTACACCTTC. This gives the protein CAWSWSQGYFGYTF.